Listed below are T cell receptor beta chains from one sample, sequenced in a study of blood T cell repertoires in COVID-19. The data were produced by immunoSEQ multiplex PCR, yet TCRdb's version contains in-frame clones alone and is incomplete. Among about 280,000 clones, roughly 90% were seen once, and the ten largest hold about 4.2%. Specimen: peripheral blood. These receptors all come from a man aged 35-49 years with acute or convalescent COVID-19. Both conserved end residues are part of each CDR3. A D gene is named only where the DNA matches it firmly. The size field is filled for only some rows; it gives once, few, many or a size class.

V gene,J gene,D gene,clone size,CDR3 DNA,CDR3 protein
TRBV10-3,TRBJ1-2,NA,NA,TGTGCCATCAAGGAGGGAACCTATGGCTACACCTTC,CAIKEGTYGYTF
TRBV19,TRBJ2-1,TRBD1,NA,TGTGCCAGTAGTAATCGACAGGGCTACAATGAGCAGTTCTTC,CASSNRQGYNEQFF
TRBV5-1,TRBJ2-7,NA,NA,TGCGCCAGCAGCTTGGCAACAGGGACGGCCCTCTACGAGCAGTACTTC,CASSLATGTALYEQYF
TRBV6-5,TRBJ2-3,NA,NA,TGTGCCAGCAGGGCAGGACACACAGATACGCAGTATTTT,CASRAGHTDTQYF
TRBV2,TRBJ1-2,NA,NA,TGTGCCAGCAGTGCAGACTCTACCTATGGCTACACCTTC,CASSADSTYGYTF
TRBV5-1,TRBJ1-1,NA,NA,TGCGCCAGCAGCACCGAGGCAGGGTCCTACACTGAAGCTTTCTTT,CASSTEAGSYTEAFF
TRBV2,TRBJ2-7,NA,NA,TGTGCCAGCAGGGTACAGGGAATCTCCTACGAGCAGTACTTC,CASRVQGISYEQYF
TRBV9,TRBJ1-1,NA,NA,TGTGCCAGCAGCGTAGAGAGCGGACAGATGAACACTGAAGCTTTCTTT,CASSVESGQMNTEAFF
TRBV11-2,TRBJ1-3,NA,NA,TGTGCCAGCAGCCCCCTATTCTCTGGAAACACCATATATTTT,CASSPLFSGNTIYF
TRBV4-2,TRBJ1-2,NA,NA,TGTGCCAGCAGCCAAGACAGGGAAGGCTATGGCTACACCTTC,CASSQDREGYGYTF
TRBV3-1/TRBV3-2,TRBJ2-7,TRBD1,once,TGTGCCAGCAGGTCAGTCACAGGGGTTTACTTC,CASRSVTGVYF
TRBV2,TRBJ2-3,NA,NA,TGTGCCAGCAGTGTAGTCCAGGGACTGACAGATACGCAGTATTTT,CASSVVQGLTDTQYF
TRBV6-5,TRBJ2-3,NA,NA,TGTGCCAGCAGTTACAGAATTACGGGGTATACGCAGTATTTT,CASSYRITGYTQYF
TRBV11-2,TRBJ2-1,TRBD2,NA,TGTGCCAGCAGCTCCGGAGGGACTAGCGGCTACAATGAGCAGTTCTTC,CASSSGGTSGYNEQFF
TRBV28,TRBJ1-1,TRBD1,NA,TGTGCCAGCAGCCTAACAGGACAGGGGAACACTGAAGCTTTCTTT,CASSLTGQGNTEAFF
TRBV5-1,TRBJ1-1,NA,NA,TGCGCCAGCAGCCCTGGGAGTAGCACTGAAGCTTTCTTT,CASSPGSSTEAFF
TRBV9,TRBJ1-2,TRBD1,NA,TGTGCCAGCAGCGTAGATGGCAGGGGGAATGGCTACACCTTC,CASSVDGRGNGYTF
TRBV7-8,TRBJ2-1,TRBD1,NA,TGTGCCAGCAGCAAACGGGACAGGACGAATGAGCAGTTCTTC,CASSKRDRTNEQFF
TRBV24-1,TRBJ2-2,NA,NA,TGTGCCACCAGTGCCGTTAGTCGGCAGGTTAGGACCGGGGAGCTGTTTTTT,CATSAVSRQVRTGELFF
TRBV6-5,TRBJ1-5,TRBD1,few,TGTGCCAGTCGGTTGGACAGGAATCAGCCCCAGCATTTT,CASRLDRNQPQHF
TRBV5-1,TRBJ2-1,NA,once,TGCGCCAGCAGCTTTCTGGGAGGTGGGGGCAATGAGCAGTTCTTC,CASSFLGGGGNEQFF
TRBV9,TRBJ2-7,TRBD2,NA,TGTGCCAGCAGTTACGCTGCTAGCGGGGACTACGAGCAGTACTTC,CASSYAASGDYEQYF
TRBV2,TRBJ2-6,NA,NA,TGTGCCAGCAGCGTACGGGGTACGGCCAACGTCCTGACTTTC,CASSVRGTANVLTF
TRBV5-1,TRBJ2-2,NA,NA,TGCGCCAGCAGCTTCCAGGGAGGAACCGGGGAGCTGTTTTTT,CASSFQGGTGELFF
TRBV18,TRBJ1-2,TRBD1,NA,TGTGCCACCGCCGGGACAGGGGTCCTCAGGAATGGCTACACCTTC,CATAGTGVLRNGYTF
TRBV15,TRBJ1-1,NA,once,TGTGCCACCAGCAGAGATCTGAGCGGTGAAGCTTTCTTT,CATSRDLSGEAFF
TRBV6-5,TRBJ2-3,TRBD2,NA,TGTGCCAGCAGTCGCAATAGCGGGGGGATAGATACGCAGTATTTT,CASSRNSGGIDTQYF
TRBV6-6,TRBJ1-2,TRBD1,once,TGTGCCAGCAGACCCGGGACAGGGAAAGGCTACACCTTC,CASRPGTGKGYTF
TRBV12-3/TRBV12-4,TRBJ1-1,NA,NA,TGTGCCAGCAGTTTGGGAGTGAACACTGAAGCTTTCTTT,CASSLGVNTEAFF
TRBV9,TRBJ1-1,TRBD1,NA,TGTGCCAGCACCCCCTGGGGACAGGGGGCCACTGAAGCTTTCTTT,CASTPWGQGATEAFF
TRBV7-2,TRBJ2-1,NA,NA,TGTGCCAGCAGCTTGACACCGAGCTCCTACAATGAGCAGTTCTTC,CASSLTPSSYNEQFF
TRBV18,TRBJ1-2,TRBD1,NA,TGTGCCAGCTCACCAGGACAGGTGGACTATGGCTACACCTTC,CASSPGQVDYGYTF
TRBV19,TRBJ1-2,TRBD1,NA,TGTGCCAGTAGTGCATTGACAGGGTACTATGGCTACACCTTC,CASSALTGYYGYTF
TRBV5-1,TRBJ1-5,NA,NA,TGCGCCAGCAGTATACAACAGGGTGGGCAGCCCCAGCATTTT,CASSIQQGGQPQHF
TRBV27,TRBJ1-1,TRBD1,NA,TGTGCCAGCAGTTTGTCGGCCCGACAGGGGGGATATAACACTGAAGCTTTCTTT,CASSLSARQGGYNTEAFF
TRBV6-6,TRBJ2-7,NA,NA,TGTGCCAGCAGTCCCACCAAGGGCGCAGGGCTAACCTACGAGCAGTACTTC,CASSPTKGAGLTYEQYF
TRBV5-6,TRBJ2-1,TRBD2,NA,TGTGCCAGCAGCTTGGGGGGACTAGCGGCCTACAATGAGCAGTTCTTC,CASSLGGLAAYNEQFF
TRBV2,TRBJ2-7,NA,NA,TGTGCCAGTCGGGGAGCCTACGAGCAGTACTTC,CASRGAYEQYF
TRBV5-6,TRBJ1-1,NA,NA,TGTGCCAGCAGCTTGATATCCACAGCGAACACTGAAGCTTTCTTT,CASSLISTANTEAFF
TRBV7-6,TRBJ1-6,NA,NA,TGTGCCAGCAGCTTAGTGGGGGGCTCCTATAATTCACCCCTCCACTTT,CASSLVGGSYNSPLHF
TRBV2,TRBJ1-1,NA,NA,TGTGCCAGCAGTGAAGACGGGGTGGATCCTGAAGCTTTCTTT,CASSEDGVDPEAFF
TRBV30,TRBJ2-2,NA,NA,TGTGCCTGGAGTGTAATGCTACAGACCGGGGAGCTGTTTTTT,CAWSVMLQTGELFF
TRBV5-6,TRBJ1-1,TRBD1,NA,TGTGCCAGCAGCACAGACAGGGGGACTGAAGCTTTCTTT,CASSTDRGTEAFF
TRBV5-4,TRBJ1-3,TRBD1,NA,TGTGCCAGCAGCCCGGGACAGAACTCTGGAAACACCATATATTTT,CASSPGQNSGNTIYF
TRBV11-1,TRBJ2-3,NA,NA,TGTGCCAGCAGCTTACGGTGGGGGGGCGGCACAGATACGCAGTATTTT,CASSLRWGGGTDTQYF